Listed below are T cell receptor beta chains from one sample, sequenced in a study of Graves' ophthalmopathy and Graves' hyperthyroidism. From the multiplex PCR reads, TCRdb called clonotypes with MiXCR, one entry per CDR3 protein. The table records about 420,000 distinct CDR3 sequences, around a fifth of them present only once. The sequenced material came from peripheral blood. The origin of the receptors is a woman aged 18-29 years with stable Graves' hyperthyroidism. Each CDR3 is given with its conserved first and last residue. Each record gives: J gene, D gene, clone size, V gene, CDR3 DNA, CDR3 protein. A D gene is named only where the DNA matches it firmly. The size of a clone is reported for some rows only, either as once, few or many, or as a class for expanded clones.

>TRBJ1-3|-|many|TRBV12-5
TGTGCTAGTGCCCTAGAGTTGGGTCTTGGAAACACCATATATTTT
CASALELGLGNTIYF
>TRBJ2-2|-|-|TRBV6-1
TGTGCCAGCAGGGGGTCGGGATGGGCCGGGGAGCTGTTTTTT
CASRGSGWAGELFF
>TRBJ2-7|-|many|TRBV6-2/TRBV6-3
TGTGCCAGCAGTCGCGCCGGGAGAGACTACGAGCAGTACTTC
CASSRAGRDYEQYF
>TRBJ1-5|-|many|TRBV12-3/TRBV12-4
TGTGCCAGCAGTTCTGACTCTTGGGACACTCAGTCCAATCAGCCCCAGCATTTT
CASSSDSWDTQSNQPQHF
>TRBJ2-7|-|many|TRBV25-1
TGTGCCAGCAGTGAATCCTCCGACAGAACAGGATCCTACGAGCAGTACTTC
CASSESSDRTGSYEQYF
>TRBJ2-5|TRBD2|many|TRBV7-8
TGTGCCAGCAGCTTAACCTCTAGCGGGAGAGGGACCCAGTACTTC
CASSLTSSGRGTQYF
>TRBJ2-7|-|few|TRBV6-1
TGTGCCAGCAGCGGCGGGACTCGGTCCTACGAGCAGTACTTC
CASSGGTRSYEQYF
>TRBJ2-7|-|many|TRBV28
TGTGCCAGCAGTAGGACCCCGGGGAACGAGCAGTACTTC
CASSRTPGNEQYF
>TRBJ1-1|-|many|TRBV18
TGTGCCAGCTCGGTCGACACGAACACTGAAGCTTTCTTT
CASSVDTNTEAFF
>TRBJ2-7|-|once|TRBV5-1
TGCGCCAGCAGCTCCTCCGGGACTCCCGTAATGGGCGAGCAGTACTTC
CASSSSGTPVMGEQYF
>TRBJ1-1|-|-|TRBV12-3/TRBV12-4
TGTGCCAGCACTCCCCGGGGGGCCACTGAAGCTTTCTTT
CASTPRGATEAFF
>TRBJ1-2|-|many|TRBV6-1
TGTGCCAGCAGTGCTTTTGGGGGGCCCACCATTCTCTATGGCTACACCTTC
CASSAFGGPTILYGYTF
>TRBJ1-2|TRBD1|-|TRBV6-1
TGTGCCAGCAGCCTCGGACAGGCAGAGGGCTACACCTTC
CASSLGQAEGYTF
>TRBJ2-7|TRBD1|many|TRBV6-1
TGTGCCAGCAACAGGGGGAACGAGCAGTACTTC
CASNRGNEQYF
>TRBJ2-7|-|-|TRBV28
TGTGCCAGCAGTTCCCGAGCGCGAGGAGGGGACGAGCAGTACTTC
CASSSRARGGDEQYF
>TRBJ2-2|-|many|TRBV10-3
TGTGCCATCAGTGTCGACTCCAACACCGGGGAGCTGTTTTTT
CAISVDSNTGELFF
>TRBJ2-7|-|many|TRBV30
TGTGCCTGGAGTGACAGGAGCCCCTACGAGCAGTACTTC
CAWSDRSPYEQYF
>TRBJ2-7|-|-|TRBV20-1
TGCAGCCTGCTCGTGGAGGGGCCCTACGAGCAGTACTTC
CSLLVEGPYEQYF
>TRBJ2-7|-|many|TRBV4-1
TGCGCCAGCAGCCAAGTCGGGGGCAGGTTGACCTACGAGCAGTACTTC
CASSQVGGRLTYEQYF
>TRBJ1-1|TRBD1|-|TRBV12-3/TRBV12-4
TGTGCCAGCAGTGCGGGGGGGACAGTTATGAACACTGAAGCTTTCTTT
CASSAGGTVMNTEAFF
>TRBJ1-2|-|few|TRBV12-3/TRBV12-4
TGTGCCAGCAGTCCACGGCCTAACTATGGCTACACCTTC
CASSPRPNYGYTF
>TRBJ2-7|TRBD2|many|TRBV12-3/TRBV12-4
TGTGCCAGCAGTTTTGTAGCGGGAGGCGGTGGCGAGCAGTACTTC
CASSFVAGGGGEQYF
>TRBJ2-7|-|few|TRBV6-5
TGTGCCAGCAGTTACCCGGGACCCCCCTACGAGCAGTACTTC
CASSYPGPPYEQYF
>TRBJ1-1|-|-|TRBV20-1
TGCGGAACAGAGAACACTGAAGCTTTCTTT
CGTENTEAFF
>TRBJ2-5|-|many|TRBV11-1
TGTGCCAGCAGCTACCGACGATCGACCCATCAAGAGACCCAGTACTTC
CASSYRRSTHQETQYF
>TRBJ2-7|-|-|TRBV12-3/TRBV12-4
TGTGCCAGCAGCCCCCGGGACCCATCCTACGAGCAGTACTTC
CASSPRDPSYEQYF
>TRBJ2-4|TRBD2|many|TRBV7-8
TGTGCCAGCAGTGCGGGACTAGCGGGGAGTATGGCCAAAAACATTCAGTACTTC
CASSAGLAGSMAKNIQYF
>TRBJ2-2|TRBD1|-|TRBV6-5
TGTGCCAGCAGTTACTCGATAGGACAGGGTCGGGGGGAGCTGTTTTTT
CASSYSIGQGRGELFF
>TRBJ2-7|-|many|TRBV7-2
TGTGCCAGCAGCTTAATGGGAGACTCCTACGAGCAGTACTTC
CASSLMGDSYEQYF
>TRBJ2-5|TRBD1|many|TRBV9
TGTGCCAGCAGCGTCAGGACAGGGGGCACGGAGACCCAGTACTTC
CASSVRTGGTETQYF
>TRBJ1-6|-|many|TRBV28
TGTGCCAGCAGCCCGAGGAGGGGGAATTCACCCCTCCACTTT
CASSPRRGNSPLHF
>TRBJ1-2|TRBD1|many|TRBV29-1
TGCAGCGTTGTGTTGGGACAGGCGGATGGCTACACCTTC
CSVVLGQADGYTF
>TRBJ2-7|-|many|TRBV28
TGTGCCAGCAGTTCCATAGCGGAGGCCCCCAGCTCCTACGAGCAGTACTTC
CASSSIAEAPSSYEQYF
>TRBJ1-2|-|many|TRBV12-3/TRBV12-4
TGTGCCAGCAGCCGAAACACTTTGAGGGGCTACACCTTC
CASSRNTLRGYTF
>TRBJ2-7|-|-|TRBV12-3/TRBV12-4
TGTGCCAGCAGTTCACACTTAGCAGGCTACGAGCAGTACTTC
CASSSHLAGYEQYF
>TRBJ1-2|-|many|TRBV7-2
TGTGCCAGCAGCTTAGGACAGATTTATGGCTACACCTTC
CASSLGQIYGYTF
>TRBJ2-7|-|many|TRBV28
TGTGCCAGCACCCCCCCAGGGGCAGCTTACGAGCAGTACTTC
CASTPPGAAYEQYF
>TRBJ2-5|-|-|TRBV24-1
TGTGCCACGGCGGCGGGTACGGGGAGAGAGACCCAGTACTTC
CATAAGTGRETQYF
>TRBJ1-5|-|many|TRBV12-3/TRBV12-4
TGTGCCAGCAGTGCCGTTTCGTCGCCCCAGCATTTT
CASSAVSSPQHF